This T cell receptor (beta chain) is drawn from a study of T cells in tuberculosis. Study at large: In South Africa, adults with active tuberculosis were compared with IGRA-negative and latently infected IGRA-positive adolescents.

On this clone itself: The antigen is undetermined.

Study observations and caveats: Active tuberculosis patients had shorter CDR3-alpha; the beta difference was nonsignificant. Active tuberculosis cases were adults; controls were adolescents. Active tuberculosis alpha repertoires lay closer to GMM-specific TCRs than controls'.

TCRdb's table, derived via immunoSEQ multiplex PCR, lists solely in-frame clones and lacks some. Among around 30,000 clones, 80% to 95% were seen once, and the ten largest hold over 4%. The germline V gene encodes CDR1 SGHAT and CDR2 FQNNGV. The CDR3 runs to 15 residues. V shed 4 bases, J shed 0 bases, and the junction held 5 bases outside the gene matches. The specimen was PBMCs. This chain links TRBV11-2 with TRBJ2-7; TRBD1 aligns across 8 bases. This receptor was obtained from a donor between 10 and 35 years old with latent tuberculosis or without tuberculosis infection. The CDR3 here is CASSSDRGFSYEQYF. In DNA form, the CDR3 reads TGTGCCAGCAGCTCCGACAGGGGATTCTCCTACGAGCAGTACTTC.